This TCR beta chain was recovered during a study of blood T cell repertoires in COVID-19. Background on the study: In each case, the material was cDNA or gDNA derived from T cells, B-cell-depleted T cells, or PBMCs.

In the original workflow: Amplification with reference gene primers provided the estimates of nucleated cell counts. Assay used: immunoSEQ multiplex PCR; TCRdb lists only in-frame clones, some missing. V, J and clone size were drawn from that table, and D and trimming were deduced from the DNA. The sample shows roughly 53,000 clones, about 85% of them seen only once. This clone occurred a few times. Trimming cost V 0 bases and J 2 bases, with 9 bases left between them. The CDR3 has 15 amino acids. The V gene's germline CDR1 is SGHKS and CDR2 YYEKEE (reference sequence). The specimen sequenced was peripheral blood. The V gene is TRBV5-5, the J gene TRBJ1-5; D is perhaps TRBD1 (5 bases). The receptor was isolated from a man in his forties or fifties with acute or convalescent COVID-19. The CDR3 reads CASSLALGGNQPQHF. CDR3 nucleotide sequence: TGTGCCAGCAGCTTGGCCCTAGGGGGCAATCAGCCCCAGCATTTT.